The 29 T cell receptor beta chains reported below all come from one sample, sequenced in a study of T cell responses to AZD1222 COVID-19 vaccine. Clones were sequenced by immunoSEQ multiplex PCR, and TCRdb holds only the in-frame ones, with some missing. The data contain about 94,000 clones, roughly 85% of them singletons. Here the sequenced sample was peripheral blood, taken 28 days after the second AZD1222 dose. The receptors derive from an adult who received the AZD1222 COVID-19 vaccine.

The chain combines TRBV18 with TRBJ1-4; D remains ambiguous. This CDR3 has 13 amino acids. CDR1 and CDR2 from the germline V gene are KGHSH and LQKENI. V was trimmed by 7 bases and J by 8 bases, leaving 14 bases between them. This CDR3 is CASLGSGGEKLFF. The DNA of the CDR3 is TGTGCCAGCTTAGGATCGGGAGGGGAAAAACTGTTTTTT.

This clone showed up just a few times. This chain joins TRBV7-8 and TRBJ2-7; TRBD2 matches 10 bases. CDR3 size: 15 residues. CDR1 is SGHVS and CDR2 is FQNEAQ in the germline V gene. Unmatched junction bases numbered 6, after V lost 2 bases and J lost 5 bases. Written as DNA, the CDR3 is TGTGCCAGCAGCTTAAAGCTAGCGGGAGTCCACGAGCAGTACTTC. Translating gives CASSLKLAGVHEQYF. Supplemented by reference TRBV7-8 and TRBJ2-7, the full variable domain reads GAGVSQSPRYKVAKRGQDVALRCDPISGHVSLFWYQQALGQGPEFLTYFQNEAQLDKSGLPSDRFFAERPEGSVSTLKIQRTQQEDSAVYLCASSLKLAGVHEQYFGPGTRLTVT.

This chain links TRBV2 with TRBJ2-1; 14 bases line up with TRBD2. This CDR3 region has 17 residues. The V segment lost 0 bases and the J segment 12 bases; nucleotides outside the gene matches: 10. The germline CDR1 and CDR2 sequences are SNHLY and FYNNEI. CDR3 bases: TGTGCCAGCAGTGAAGCCCGACTAGCGGGAGGGCAGATGGGGCAGTTCTTC. Amino acid sequence: CASSEARLAGGQMGQFF.

This chain uses TRBV10-3 with TRBJ2-7; perhaps TRBD2 as D (6 bases). Deletions cut 6 bases from V and 5 bases from J, with 17 bases between. The CDR3 runs 14 residues. CDR1 and CDR2 (germline): ENHRY, SYGVKD. The CDR3 loop is CAISPRDFLNEQYF. In DNA form, the CDR3 reads TGTGCCATCAGCCCTCGGGACTTCCTCAACGAGCAGTACTTC.

The V call is TRBV30, the J call TRBJ1-3; 8 positions agree with TRBD1. Germline V lookup: CDR1 GTSNPN, CDR2 SVGIG (reference sequence). This CDR3 has 17 residues. Unmatched junction bases numbered 10, after V lost 3 bases and J lost 0 bases. CDR3 DNA sequence: TGTGCCTGGAGCACCGGACAGGGATTCCACTCTGGAAACACCATATATTTT. Translated, it gives CAWSTGQGFHSGNTIYF.

This chain uses TRBV20-1 with TRBJ1-2; D ambiguous. The CDR3 runs 13 residues. Trimming cost V 3 bases and J 5 bases, with 13 bases left between them. Germline V CDR1 and CDR2: DFQATT, SNEGSKA (reference sequence). CDR3 in amino acids: CSASAGTGYGYTF. DNA of the CDR3: TGCAGTGCTAGTGCCGGAACTGGGTATGGCTACACCTTC.

The V call is TRBV5-6, the J call TRBJ2-3; 7 bases match TRBD2. Germline CDR1 reads SGHDT; CDR2 reads YYEEEE. This CDR3 contains 14 residues. J lost 3 bases, V lost 7 bases, and 8 bases had no gene match. CDR3 region: CASSRAGATDTQYF. The CDR3 region has the DNA TGTGCCAGCTCTCGGGCGGGAGCAACAGATACGCAGTATTTT.

This clone came up once. Other DNA sequences within the sample encode an identical CDR3. The gene calls are TRBV20-1 and TRBJ2-5; D might be TRBD1 or TRBD2, each matching 5 bases. V was trimmed by 3 bases and J by 4 bases, leaving 6 bases between them. This CDR3 has 11 amino acids. CDR1 is DFQATT and CDR2 is SNEGSKA in the germline V gene (reference sequence). The CDR3 reads CSARRGETQYF. The CDR3 DNA is TGCAGTGCTAGGAGGGGAGAGACCCAGTACTTC.

This chain links TRBV25-1 with TRBJ1-2, with D possibly TRBD1 on 5 matching bases. The CDR3 has 13 amino acids. CDR1 and CDR2 (germline): MGHDK, SYGVNS. V was clipped by 5 bases and J by 4 bases, with 11 bases between them. CDR3: CASSPGRIYGYTF. Here the CDR3 DNA reads TGTGCCAGCAGTCCGGGACGGATCTATGGCTACACCTTC.

This chain joins TRBV5-1 and TRBJ1-4; TRBD1 matches 7 bases. Germline CDR1 SGHRS, CDR2 YFSETQ. The CDR3 runs to 14 residues. J gave up 4 bases and V 4 bases, and 4 bases lay outside the gene matches. CDR3 DNA sequence: TGCGCCAGCAGCCCGGGACAGAGTAATGAAAAACTGTTTTTT. Its translation: CASSPGQSNEKLFF.

The chain links TRBV30 to TRBJ2-5, with no clear D. This CDR3 region has 13 residues. CDR1 and CDR2 from the germline V gene are GTSNPN and SVGIG (reference sequence). V lost 0 bases, J lost 6 bases, and 11 bases lay in between. The CDR3 bases are TGTGCCTGGAGTGTCCAACATCGGCAGACCCAGTACTTC. Its translation is CAWSVQHRQTQYF.

The V and J genes are TRBV5-4 and TRBJ1-2, with 9 bases aligning to TRBD1. This CDR3 has 16 amino acids. Germline assignment: CDR1 SGHNT and CDR2 YYREEE (reference sequence). After removal of 0 bases from V and 6 bases from J, the junction contained 9 bases not matched to a gene. CDR3 loop: CASSLDIRDRDHGYTF. The DNA for the CDR3 is TGTGCCAGCAGCTTGGATATCCGGGACAGGGACCATGGCTACACCTTC.

The rearrangement links TRBV6-1 to TRBJ2-1, with no clear D. The CDR3 contains 13 residues. Germline-derived CDR1 and CDR2 are MNHNS and SASEGT. V was cut by 3 bases and J by 8 bases, with 11 bases left in between. CDR3 residues: CASSERRSDEQFF. CDR3 nucleotide sequence: TGTGCCAGCAGTGAGAGGCGTTCCGATGAGCAGTTCTTC.

The V and J genes are TRBV4-1 and TRBJ2-2, with TRBD2 as a possible D gene (7 bases). CDR1 is MGHRA and CDR2 is YSYEKL in the germline V gene. The CDR3 is 16 amino acids. The V and J ends lost 4 bases and 6 bases respectively, with 18 bases between them. The CDR3 loop is CASSPGRGLFSGELFF. CDR3 nucleotides: TGCGCCAGCAGCCCTGGGCGGGGGCTTTTCTCCGGGGAGCTGTTTTTT.

The rearrangement joins TRBV11-2 to TRBJ2-7, with D possibly TRBD2 on 5 matching bases. Trimming shortened V by 1 base and J by 3 bases, and 13 bases separated the two germline ends. Germline CDR1 and CDR2: SGHAT and FQNNGV. This CDR3 comprises 15 residues. Here the CDR3 DNA reads TGTGCCAGCAGCTTAGCCCCCGGGAAGGACTACGAGCAGTACTTC. It is translated as CASSLAPGKDYEQYF.

The chain employs TRBV5-1 and TRBJ2-5, with unresolved D. Deletions cut 0 bases from V and 0 bases from J, with 12 bases between. In germline, CDR1 is SGHRS, CDR2 YFSETQ. The CDR3 length is 16 residues. Here the CDR3 DNA reads TGCGCCAGCAGCTTGGCCCGTGCGGCCTACCAAGAGACCCAGTACTTC. Encoded protein: CASSLARAAYQETQYF.

V and J are TRBV5-1 and TRBJ2-6; D is tentatively TRBD1 or TRBD2 (5 bases each). This CDR3 spans 15 amino acids. CDR1 and CDR2 (germline): SGHRS, YFSETQ. The V end lost 6 bases, the J end lost 0 bases, and 10 bases lay between the germline ends. The CDR3 spells CASNSGPSGANVLTF. Here the CDR3 DNA reads TGCGCCAGCAACTCGGGGCCCTCTGGGGCCAACGTCCTGACTTTC. Looking up the rest from reference TRBV5-1 and TRBJ2-6 gives the full variable domain: KAGVTQTPRYLIKTRGQQVTLSCSPISGHRSVSWYQQTPGQGLQFLFEYFSETQRNKGNFPGRFSGRQFSNSRSEMNVSTLELGDSALYLCASNSGPSGANVLTFGAGSRLTVL.

The chain combines TRBV27 with TRBJ1-1; no reliable D call. The CDR3 consists of 16 residues. Germline CDR1 MNHEY, CDR2 SMNVEV (reference sequence). V shed 5 bases and J shed 3 bases, with 19 bases lying between them. The CDR3 loop reads CASSRPRNPRHTEAFF. The CDR3 region has the DNA TGTGCCAGCAGTAGACCCCGGAACCCCCGCCACACTGAAGCTTTCTTT.

This chain connects TRBV5-1 to TRBJ2-7, with TRBD1 matching over 11 bases. Per germline, CDR1 SGHRS and CDR2 YFSETQ. There are 15 residues in the CDR3. V lost 4 bases and J lost 3; bases outside the gene matches: 6. CDR3 sequence (DNA): TGCGCCAGCAGCCATACCGGGACAGGGGGCTACGAGCAGTACTTC. Its translation: CASSHTGTGGYEQYF. The complete variable domain, with remaining parts taken from reference TRBV5-1 and TRBJ2-7, reads KAGVTQTPRYLIKTRGQQVTLSCSPISGHRSVSWYQQTPGQGLQFLFEYFSETQRNKGNFPGRFSGRQFSNSRSEMNVSTLELGDSALYLCASSHTGTGGYEQYFGPGTRLTVT.

This sequence joins TRBV3-1 (or the pseudogene TRBV3-2) and TRBJ1-2, with a weak D call TRBD1 (6 bases). Germline V gene sequence: CDR1 LGHDT, CDR2 YNNKEL (reference sequence). The germline V and J ends were trimmed by 1 base and 4 bases, with 13 bases remaining between them. The CDR3 covers 15 residues. The CDR3 spells CASSQGGQPFYGYTF. The CDR3 bases are TGTGCCAGCAGCCAAGGCGGACAGCCTTTCTATGGCTACACCTTC.

In nucleotides, the CDR3 is TGCGCCAGCAGCTTGGGAGGCCTTTCCGCTTTAAATGAAAAACTGTTTTTT. Translation: CASSLGGLSALNEKLFF. The chain is built from TRBV5-1 and TRBJ1-4; D not certain. V was clipped by 0 bases and J by 5 bases, with 17 bases between them. Germline CDR1 reads SGHRS; CDR2 reads YFSETQ. The CDR3 covers 17 residues. The full variable domain, in which reference TRBV5-1 and TRBJ1-4 provide the parts outside the CDR3, is KAGVTQTPRYLIKTRGQQVTLSCSPISGHRSVSWYQQTPGQGLQFLFEYFSETQRNKGNFPGRFSGRQFSNSRSEMNVSTLELGDSALYLCASSLGGLSALNEKLFFGSGTQLSVL.

This chain links TRBV5-4 with TRBJ2-2; 12 nucleotides align to TRBD2. CDR1 and CDR2 (germline): SGHNT, YYREEE (reference sequence). The CDR3 loop spans 17 amino acids. The trim removed 4 bases at V and 5 bases at J, leaving 9 bases unmatched. The chain's CDR3 is CASSAKTSGRGTGELFF. CDR3 in DNA: TGTGCCAGCAGCGCAAAGACTAGCGGGAGAGGGACCGGGGAGCTGTTTTTT.

The rearrangement uses TRBV9 and TRBJ2-5; 7 positions agree with TRBD2. Germline V CDR1 and CDR2: SGDLS, YYNGEE. This CDR3 region has 16 residues. The trim removed 0 bases at V and 0 bases at J, leaving 5 bases unmatched. CDR3 loop: CASSVGTSLYQETQYF. Here the CDR3 DNA reads TGTGCCAGCAGCGTAGGGACTAGTTTATACCAAGAGACCCAGTACTTC.

The chain is built from TRBV3-1 (or the pseudogene TRBV3-2) and TRBJ2-2; D remains unclear. With 5 bases removed from V and 3 bases from J, the gap between germline ends came to 4 bases. In germline, CDR1 is LGHDT, CDR2 YNNKEL (reference sequence). The CDR3 is 12 amino acids. The CDR3 spells CASSTDTGELFF. In DNA form, the CDR3 reads TGTGCCAGCAGCACGGACACCGGGGAGCTGTTTTTT.

Of note for this clone: One junction end disagrees with the germline gene, perhaps due to a read error. This chain links TRBV18 with TRBJ1-2; D not certain. The CDR3 runs 15 residues. From germline, CDR1 is KGHSH and CDR2 LQKENI. CDR3: CASSSPPTGRYGYTF. The CDR3, as DNA: TGTGCCAGCTCATCACCCCCAACCGGGCGCTATGGCTACACCTTC.

This CDR3 reads CASSEVDPGAANTGELFF. For the CDR3, the DNA is TGTGCCAGCAGTGAAGTAGATCCGGGGGCCGCGAACACCGGGGAGCTGTTTTTT. The J gene is TRBJ2-2, the V gene TRBV6-1; D possibly matches TRBD1 or TRBD2 (6 bases each). The germline V gene encodes CDR1 MNHNS and CDR2 SASEGT. The CDR3 runs 18 residues. With 1 base removed from V and 0 bases from J, the gap between germline ends came to 15 bases.

The chain joins TRBV7-2 to TRBJ1-6, with D possibly being TRBD1 (5 bases). Trimming removed 5 bases from V and 11 bases from J, with 16 bases in between. This CDR3 is 14 amino acids long. Looked up from germline, CDR1 is SGHTA and CDR2 is FQGNSA. CDR3 bases: TGTGCCAGCAGCGCAGGGCTTCCATCGACACCCCTCCACTTT. Translated, it gives CASSAGLPSTPLHF.

The rearrangement joins TRBV28 to TRBJ1-5, with D maybe TRBD1 (6 bases). Looked up from germline, CDR1 is MDHEN and CDR2 is SYDVKM. The CDR3 has 14 amino acids. V was shortened by 6 bases and J by 7 bases, with 16 bases between the two germline ends. CDR3 residues: CASRDPTGNQPQHF. The DNA of the CDR3 is TGTGCCAGCAGGGATCCAACAGGGAACCAGCCCCAGCATTTT.

The chain carries TRBV5-6 and TRBJ2-7; D uncertain. Germline V gene sequence: CDR1 SGHDT, CDR2 YYEEEE. CDR3 length: 13 residues. V was pared by 1 base and J by 3 bases, with 8 bases between. CDR3 in amino acids: CASSLRVIYEQYF. The CDR3 DNA is TGTGCCAGCAGCTTGAGGGTTATCTACGAGCAGTACTTC.